A selection of T cell receptor beta chains follows, all from one sample in a study of T cells after yellow fever vaccination. One entry per CDR3 protein results from TCRdb running MiXCR on the 5' RACE reads. The sample has around 250,000 distinct CDR3 sequences; about 7.1% are singletons. The sample here was CD4+ T cells sorted from PBMCs, taken 15 days after the yellow fever booster vaccination. The receptors come from a man aged 25-40 years who received the YFV17D yellow fever vaccine. Both conserved end residues are part of each CDR3. D genes are given only for firm matches. The listing skips clone size in some rows; elsewhere it reads once, few, many or a size class.

>many|TRBV20-1|TRBJ2-7|.
TGCAGTGCCTCCGGGACGCAGGGGTCCGAGCAGTACTTC
CSASGTQGSEQYF
>many|TRBV3-1|TRBJ2-1|.
TGTGCCAGCAGCCGACTAGGCAATGAGCAGTTCTTC
CASSRLGNEQFF
>many|TRBV7-9|TRBJ2-2|.
TGTGCCAGCAGCTTAGATGCCGGGAACACCGGGGAGCTGTTTTTT
CASSLDAGNTGELFF
>few|TRBV20-1|TRBJ2-2|TRBD2
TGCAGTGCTAGGCCCTCGGGGGGCGGGGAGCTGTTTTTT
CSARPSGGGELFF
>.|TRBV5-4|TRBJ2-5|.
TGTGCCAGCAGCTTGGAGCGTCACAGTGGGGAGACCCAGTACTTC
CASSLERHSGETQYF
>many|TRBV6-5|TRBJ2-7|.
TGTGCCAGCAGTTACCAGGGAGCGGCGGACGAGCAGTACTTC
CASSYQGAADEQYF
>.|TRBV14|TRBJ2-6|.
TGTGCCAGCAGCCCCCTTATCGCCTCACACTCTGGGGCCAACGTCCTGACTTTC
CASSPLIASHSGANVLTF
>few|TRBV6-1|TRBJ2-4|TRBD2
TGTGCCAGCAGCCGCAGGAGCGGGAGTGACATTCAGTACTTC
CASSRRSGSDIQYF
>many|TRBV7-2|TRBJ1-5|.
TGTGCCAGCAGCTCAGACAGGTGGGGCAATCAGCCCCAGCATTTT
CASSSDRWGNQPQHF
>.|TRBV4-2|TRBJ1-5|.
TGTGCCAGCAGCCGTAACCCCGGGGGCAATCAGCCCCAGCATTTT
CASSRNPGGNQPQHF
>few|TRBV10-2|TRBJ1-5|TRBD1
TGCGCCAGCAGTGGGACAGGGGGCCAGCCCCAGCATTTT
CASSGTGGQPQHF
>.|TRBV29-1|TRBJ2-7|.
TGCAGCGTTGATTTGGGAGGAGGAAAAAACGAGCAGTACTTC
CSVDLGGGKNEQYF
>.|TRBV5-1|TRBJ2-3|.
TGCGCCAGCAGCCGAGCCTTCGGTACTGAGCGAGGCACAGATACGCAGTATTTT
CASSRAFGTERGTDTQYF
>few|TRBV20-1|TRBJ2-7|.
TGCAGTGCTAGGGGCAGGGTCCCCTTAGGGCAGTACTTC
CSARGRVPLGQYF
>.|TRBV25-1|TRBJ1-1|.
TGTGCCAGCAGTCAAGGCGAATACACTGAAGCTTTCTTT
CASSQGEYTEAFF
>few|TRBV6-5|TRBJ2-7|TRBD2
TGTGCCAGCAGTTACCGTCCAGGGTTAGCGGGAGGGGTGTACGAGCAGTACTTC
CASSYRPGLAGGVYEQYF
>many|TRBV29-1|TRBJ2-4|TRBD2
TGCAGCGTTTGGGAGGGTCGGAACATTCAGTACTTC
CSVWEGRNIQYF
>.|TRBV24-1|TRBJ2-1|TRBD2
TGTGCCACCAGTGATTTCGGGGGGGAGACCTACAATGAGCAGTTCTTC
CATSDFGGETYNEQFF
>few|TRBV28|TRBJ1-2|.
TGTGCACTCGGGTGGAACTATGGCTACACCTTC
CALGWNYGYTF
>many|TRBV9|TRBJ2-2|TRBD2
TGTGCCAGCAGCGTAGCACTAGCGCCTCTGGGGGAGCTGTTTTTT
CASSVALAPLGELFF
>.|TRBV15|TRBJ1-4|.
TGTGCCACCAGCAGAGATAAACTAGGAAGCGAAAAACTGTTTTTT
CATSRDKLGSEKLFF
>.|TRBV11-2|TRBJ1-1|.
TGTGCCAGCAGGCAAACGGGACTTGGGGGGGGCGCGATCAACACTGAAGCTTTCTTT
CASRQTGLGGGAINTEAFF
>few|TRBV6-4|TRBJ2-5|TRBD2
TGTGCCAGCAGAGCGGGACGCCAAGAGACCCAGTACTTC
CASRAGRQETQYF
>many|TRBV20-1|TRBJ2-3|.
TGCAGTGCTTATGATAGAGATACGCAGTATTTT
CSAYDRDTQYF
>.|TRBV20-1|TRBJ2-7|TRBD1
TGCAGTGCAAATACCGGGACAGGGTCCTACGAGCAGTACTTC
CSANTGTGSYEQYF
>.|TRBV30|TRBJ1-5|.
TGTGCCTGGAGTCCTAGGGGGGATCAGCCCCAGCATTTT
CAWSPRGDQPQHF
>few|TRBV6-2/TRBV6-3|TRBJ1-5|TRBD1
TGTGCCAGCAGTTATCGAAGGACGGGAGGCAGGGGGGAGTCTCAGCCCCAGCATTTT
CASSYRRTGGRGESQPQHF
>few|TRBV28|TRBJ2-7|TRBD2
TGTGCCAGCCTTACTAGCGGGCGGTACGAGCAGTACTTC
CASLTSGRYEQYF
>many|TRBV15|TRBJ2-7|TRBD2
TGTGCCACCAGCAGGGAGGGCGGGAGAGGCTACGAGCAGTACTTC
CATSREGGRGYEQYF
>.|TRBV11-3|TRBJ2-3|TRBD1
TGTGCCAGCAGCACAGGGGGGCAGGGCACAGATACGCAGTATTTT
CASSTGGQGTDTQYF
>many|TRBV3-1|TRBJ2-1|.
TGTGCCAGCAGCTCCACCGCAATCCTCCACAATGAGCAGTTCTTC
CASSSTAILHNEQFF
>.|TRBV19|TRBJ2-6|TRBD1
TGTGCCAGTACCACATTACAGGGGGCTGGGGCCAACGTCCTGACTTTC
CASTTLQGAGANVLTF
>few|TRBV5-5|TRBJ2-2|TRBD2
TGTGCCAGCAGCTTGTGGCTAGCGGGATACACCGGGGAGCTGTTTTTT
CASSLWLAGYTGELFF
>.|TRBV30|TRBJ1-5|.
TGTGCCTGGAGTTCGGACAGCAATCAGCCCCAGCATTTT
CAWSSDSNQPQHF
>.|TRBV20-1|TRBJ2-2|TRBD1
TGCAGTGCGCAGAGCCAGGGGGCCCGCACCGGGGAGCTGTTTTTT
CSAQSQGARTGELFF
>.|TRBV7-2|TRBJ1-1|TRBD1
TGTGCCAGCAGCCGGGACAGGGGGCTAGGAGAAGCTTTCTTT
CASSRDRGLGEAFF
>few|TRBV27|TRBJ1-1|.
TGTGCCAGCAGTTTAGTCCCGGGGCAGGGTGAAGCTTTCTTT
CASSLVPGQGEAFF
>few|TRBV6-2/TRBV6-3|TRBJ2-1|TRBD2
TGTGCCAGCAGAAAAACTTTACTAGCGGGAGAAATAGATGAGCAGTTCTTC
CASRKTLLAGEIDEQFF
>few|TRBV12-3/TRBV12-4|TRBJ2-7|TRBD1
TGTGCCAGCAGGCGGACAGGGAACGAGCAGTACTTC
CASRRTGNEQYF
>.|TRBV9|TRBJ2-3|TRBD2
TGTGCCAGCAGCGTTGGGACTAGTCTCGATACGCAGTATTTT
CASSVGTSLDTQYF
>.|TRBV6-2/TRBV6-3|TRBJ2-3|.
TGTGCCAGCAGTCCATCCCGCGGCGGCCGTACGCAGTATTTT
CASSPSRGGRTQYF
>.|TRBV6-2/TRBV6-3|TRBJ1-6|.
TGTGCCAGCAGTTACGGACGGCATTCACCCCTCCACTTT
CASSYGRHSPLHF
>many|TRBV7-2|TRBJ2-3|TRBD2
TGTGCCAGCAGCCTCAGGACTAGCGGATTCACAGATACGCAGTATTTT
CASSLRTSGFTDTQYF
>many|TRBV4-3|TRBJ1-1|.
TGCGCCAGCAGCCAAGATAAGGTTCGGGACGGCACTGAAGCTTTCTTT
CASSQDKVRDGTEAFF
>.|TRBV28|TRBJ2-1|.
TGTGCCAGCAGCCAAAGCCTAGCGAAGATCTCCTACAATGAGCAGTTCTTC
CASSQSLAKISYNEQFF
>few|TRBV3-1|TRBJ1-3|.
TGTGCCAGCAGCCAAGGAACAGGATTGAACACCATATATTTT
CASSQGTGLNTIYF
>few|TRBV14|TRBJ2-7|.
TGTGCCAGCAGTGATATGGGATTTTACGAGCAGTACTTC
CASSDMGFYEQYF
>.|TRBV20-1|TRBJ2-5|.
TGCAGTGCTAAACAGGTGGCCCAAGAGACCCAGTACTTC
CSAKQVAQETQYF
>.|TRBV9|TRBJ1-5|.
TGTGCCAGCAGCGCCACAGTGGATAGCAATCAGCCCCAGCATTTT
CASSATVDSNQPQHF
>few|TRBV27|TRBJ1-5|.
TGTGCCAGCAGTTTTAAACAGAATCAGCCCCAGCATTTT
CASSFKQNQPQHF
>.|TRBV7-9|TRBJ1-6|.
TGTGCCAGCAGCACCGACGGGTTTTCACCCCTCCACTTT
CASSTDGFSPLHF
>.|TRBV19|TRBJ2-7|TRBD1
TGTGCCAGTAGTATACCGGGACAGACCTACGAGCAGTACTTC
CASSIPGQTYEQYF
>.|TRBV5-1|TRBJ2-7|.
TGCGCCAGCAGCGGGACTGTTAGCTCCTACGAGCAGTACTTC
CASSGTVSSYEQYF
>many|TRBV12-3/TRBV12-4|TRBJ2-3|.
TGTGCCAGCAGTACGAGGTACACAGATACGCAGTATTTT
CASSTRYTDTQYF